Below, 9 T cell receptor beta chains from the same sample are listed, as sequenced in a study of PD-1 blockade in classical Hodgkin lymphoma (dated by TCRdb to the early 2020s). Library generation was performed with the immunoSEQ multiplex PCR assay. In its TCRdb copy, this immuneACCESS table keeps in-frame sequences only and misses some clones. Where compared with another copy, unresolved V genes explain less than half of these, and the others have no known cause. Recorded for this sample are about 20,000 clones; 84% of them occurred a single time. 7.3% of the sample goes to the ten largest clones. Interpreted using the paper, the time point label stands for: cycle 4 day 1 (C4D1), after 5 to 7 weeks of nivolumab. All trial patients had relapsed after autologous stem cell transplantation, with cohorts A, B and C differing in prior brentuximab vedotin exposure. CD8+ T cells were purified from thawed PBMCs by magnetic negative selection with a Miltenyi CD8+ T cell isolation kit.

This sample comprised CD8+ T cells from blood, obtained before the fourth cycle of nivolumab. The source of these receptors is a human donor with classical Hodgkin lymphoma.

This clone has more than one count but fewer than ten. This sequence joins TRBV9 and TRBJ2-7; D is perhaps TRBD2 (5 bases). This CDR3 has 16 residues. Germline CDR1 is SGDLS and CDR2 is YYNGEE. V lost 1 base and J 2 bases, leaving 16 bases between the germline ends. Here the CDR3 reads CASSVSGLAEAYEQYF. DNA of the CDR3: TGTGCCAGCAGCGTATCAGGTCTAGCTGAGGCCTACGAGCAGTACTTC.

This clone was seen a few times. The chain is built from TRBV25-1 and TRBJ1-1; D possibly corresponds to TRBD1 (5 bases). In germline, CDR1 is MGHDK, CDR2 SYGVNS. This CDR3 is 14 amino acids long. Trimming pared 3 bases from V and 5 bases from J, leaving 13 bases between. CDR3: CASSDQGWRTEAFF. CDR3 in DNA: TGTGCCAGCAGTGATCAGGGATGGCGGACTGAAGCTTTCTTT.

This chain connects TRBV5-4 to TRBJ2-1; no clear D gene. Germline V gene data show CDR1 as SGHNT and CDR2 as YYREEE (reference sequence). Trimming removed 4 bases at V and 5 bases at J, with 13 bases between. The length of the CDR3 is 14 residues. The CDR3 sequence is CASSPPVSDNEQFF. CDR3 nucleotides: TGTGCCAGCAGCCCCCCCGTGAGTGACAATGAGCAGTTCTTC.

The rearrangement joins TRBV4-3 to TRBJ2-7; 10 bases are shared with TRBD1. With V trimmed by 3 bases and J by 0 bases, 8 bases remained unmatched. The CDR3 is 17 amino acids. Germline V gene lookup returns CDR1 LGHNA and CDR2 YSLEER. The CDR3 sequence is CASSQGTGVKSSYEQYF. Here the CDR3 DNA reads TGCGCCAGCAGCCAGGGGACAGGGGTAAAAAGCTCCTACGAGCAGTACTTC.

In its sample, this clone was seen once. The chain combines TRBV9 with TRBJ2-7, with TRBD2 matching over 8 bases. J lost 3 bases, V lost 5 bases, and 7 bases had no gene match. This CDR3 comprises 14 residues. Germline-derived CDR1 and CDR2 are SGDLS and YYNGEE. The CDR3 DNA follows: TGTGCCAGCAGTCAGCGGGGGTTGGACTACGAGCAGTACTTC. Protein: CASSQRGLDYEQYF.

V gene TRBV25-1 combines with J gene TRBJ2-5; 7 bases match TRBD1. The CDR3 length is 15 residues. CDR1 is MGHDK and CDR2 is SYGVNS in the germline V gene. V was pared by 8 bases and J by 2 bases, with 11 bases of the junction left unmatched. The DNA for the CDR3 is TGTGCCAGCTCCGGCTCAACAGGGGTTCAAGAGACCCAGTACTTC. It yields the protein CASSGSTGVQETQYF.

In its sample, this clone was seen once. The CDR3 spells CASSFRGGSYNEQFF. Here the CDR3 DNA reads TGTGCCAGCAGCTTCCGGGGGGGCTCCTACAATGAGCAGTTCTTC. The chain recombines TRBV7-3 with TRBJ2-1; 8 bases line up with TRBD2. Germline V gives CDR1 SGHTA, CDR2 FQGTGA. Unmatched junction bases numbered 1, after V lost 3 bases and J lost 0 bases. The CDR3 runs 15 residues.

This chain links TRBV6-1 with TRBJ2-1; TRBD2 matches at 7 bases. Germline V gene sequence: CDR1 MNHNS, CDR2 SASEGT. The junction had 6 bases not matched to a gene; V was cut back by 7 bases and J by 9 bases. This CDR3 region has 12 residues. CDR3 in amino acids: CASTGGRGEQFF. The CDR3 bases are TGTGCCAGCACGGGGGGAAGGGGTGAGCAGTTCTTC.

The chain has TRBV7-2 and TRBJ2-7; 7 bases are a match to TRBD1. The CDR3 is 13 amino acids. V was clipped by 4 bases and J by 2 bases; unmatched bases: 2. The germline V gene has CDR1 SGHTA and CDR2 FQGNSA. The CDR3 loop is CASSYGQAYEQYF. The CDR3 DNA sequence: TGTGCCAGCAGCTATGGACAGGCCTACGAGCAGTACTTC.